A selection of T cell receptor beta chains follows, all from one sample in a study of blood T cell repertoires in COVID-19. Data came from immunoSEQ multiplex PCR; TCRdb stores just in-frame clones and leaves some out. The table records 50,000 to 85,000 clones, 70% to 85% of them present only once. The sequenced sample was peripheral blood. The receptors here all came from a man in his fifties or sixties with acute or convalescent COVID-19. Both conserved end residues are part of each CDR3. Each record gives: V gene, clone size, D gene, J gene, CDR3 protein, CDR3 DNA. A D gene is named only where the DNA matches it firmly. Not all rows give a size; the values are once, few, many and, for expanded clones, a class.

>TRBV24-1|.|.|TRBJ1-6
CATARDYNSPLHF
TGTGCCACCGCCAGGGACTATAATTCACCCCTCCACTTT
>TRBV6-5|once|.|TRBJ2-3
CASSYSGFQYF
TGTGCCAGCAGTTACTCCGGGTTCCAGTATTTT
>TRBV4-1|.|.|TRBJ2-1
CASSISHSYNEQFF
TGCGCCAGCTCTATATCCCACTCCTACAATGAGCAGTTCTTC
>TRBV7-9|.|.|TRBJ1-1
CASSHLSGPNTEAFF
TGTGCCAGCAGTCACCTTTCAGGGCCGAACACTGAAGCTTTCTTT
>TRBV21-1|.|.|TRBJ1-6
CASTPLTGEVSNSPLHF
TGTGCCAGCACTCCCCTAACAGGGGAGGTAAGTAATTCACCCCTCCACTTT
>TRBV19|.|.|TRBJ1-5
CASSTPRWQGGSNQPQHF
TGTGCCAGTAGTACGCCCCGTTGGCAGGGAGGGAGCAATCAGCCCCAGCATTTT
>TRBV24-1|.|.|TRBJ2-1
CATSDGLSSYNEQFF
TGTGCCACCAGTGATGGACTGTCGTCCTACAATGAGCAGTTCTTC
>TRBV7-2|.|TRBD2|TRBJ2-3
CASRLLAGFTDTQYF
TGTGCCAGCAGGCTACTAGCGGGGTTCACAGATACGCAGTATTTT
>TRBV6-1|.|TRBD2|TRBJ2-3
CASSEGSGGQDTQYF
TGTGCCAGCAGTGAAGGTAGCGGGGGGCAAGATACGCAGTATTTT
>TRBV6-2/TRBV6-3|.|TRBD1|TRBJ1-2
CASSSRTGPNYGYTF
TGTGCCAGCAGTTCGCGGACAGGCCCAAACTATGGCTACACCTTC